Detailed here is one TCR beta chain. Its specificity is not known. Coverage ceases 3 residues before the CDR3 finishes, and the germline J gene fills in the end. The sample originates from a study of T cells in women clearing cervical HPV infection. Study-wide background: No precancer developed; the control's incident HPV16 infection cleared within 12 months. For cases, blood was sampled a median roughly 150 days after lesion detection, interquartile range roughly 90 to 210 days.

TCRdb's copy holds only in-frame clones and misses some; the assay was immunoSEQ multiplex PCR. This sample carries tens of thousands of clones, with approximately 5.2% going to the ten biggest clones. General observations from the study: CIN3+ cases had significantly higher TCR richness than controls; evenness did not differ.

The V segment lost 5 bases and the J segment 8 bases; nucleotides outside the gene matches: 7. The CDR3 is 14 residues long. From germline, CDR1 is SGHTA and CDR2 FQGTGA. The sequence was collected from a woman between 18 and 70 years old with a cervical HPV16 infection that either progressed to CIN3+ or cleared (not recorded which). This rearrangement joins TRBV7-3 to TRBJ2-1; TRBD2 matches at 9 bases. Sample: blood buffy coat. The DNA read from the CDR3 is TGTGCCAGCAGCACGGGACTAGCTTACGATGAG. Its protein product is CASSTGLAYDE. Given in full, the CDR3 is CASSTGLAYDEQFF.